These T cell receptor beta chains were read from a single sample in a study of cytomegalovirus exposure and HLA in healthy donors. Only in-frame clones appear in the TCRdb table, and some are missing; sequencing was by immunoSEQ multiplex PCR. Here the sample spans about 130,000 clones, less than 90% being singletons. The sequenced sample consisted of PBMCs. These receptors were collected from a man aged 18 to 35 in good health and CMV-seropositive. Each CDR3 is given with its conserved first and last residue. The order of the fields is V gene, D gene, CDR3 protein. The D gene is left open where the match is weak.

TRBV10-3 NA CAISDRTTDPNTEAFF
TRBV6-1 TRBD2 CASSGTSSRKNIQYF
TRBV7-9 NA CASSSPGGNSNQPQHF
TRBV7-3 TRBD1 CASSGTQGAYEQFF
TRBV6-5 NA CASRPLDGGYTF
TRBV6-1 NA CASTLRGLGETQYF
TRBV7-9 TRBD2 CALSGGADGELFF
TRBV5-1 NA CASSLGGLPGDTQYF
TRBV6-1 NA CASSEKAIPRGEQYF
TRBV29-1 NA CSVESRGADTQYF
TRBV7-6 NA CASSLEMMGGTGELFF
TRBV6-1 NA CASTGPGRGNEQFF
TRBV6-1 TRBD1 CASKGWQGVQETQYF
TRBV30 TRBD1 CASPRTGVNYGYTF
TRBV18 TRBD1 CASSPGTELNTEAFF
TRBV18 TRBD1 CASSRQGGLNTEAFF
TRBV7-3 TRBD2 CASSSGGVHTDTQYF